This record covers a single TCR beta chain. The record originates from a study of blood T cell repertoires in COVID-19. About the study: The United States, Italy and Spain supplied acute and convalescent COVID-19 samples. T cells, B-cell-depleted T cells, or PBMCs provided the cDNA or gDNA that served as material.

Germline CDR1 and CDR2: LGHNT and FRNRAP. Trimming pared 1 base from V and 11 bases from J, leaving 26 bases between. The CDR3 length is 17 residues. As handled by the study authors: Estimated nucleated cell counts came from reference gene primer amplification. Using immunoSEQ multiplex PCR, the repertoire was profiled, and TCRdb retains in-frame clones only, with some absent. V and J calls and clone size are as listed in that table; D and trimming were resolved from the DNA. This table holds roughly 42,000 clones, 80% to 90% found once. Source material: peripheral blood. This chain connects TRBV12-5 to TRBJ1-1, with D unresolved. The sequence derives from a human donor in a cohort sampled during active COVID-19. CDR3 amino acids: CASGLASSPGPPGEAFF. DNA of the CDR3: TGTGCTAGTGGTTTGGCATCGTCCCCGGGCCCCCCGGGAGAGGCTTTCTTT. Variable domain in full (rest from reference TRBV12-5 and TRBJ1-1): DARVTQTPRHKVTEMGQEVTMRCQPILGHNTVFWYRQTMMQGLELLAYFRNRAPLDDSGMPKDRFSAEMPDATLATLKIQPSEPRDSAVYFCASGLASSPGPPGEAFFGQGTRLTVV.